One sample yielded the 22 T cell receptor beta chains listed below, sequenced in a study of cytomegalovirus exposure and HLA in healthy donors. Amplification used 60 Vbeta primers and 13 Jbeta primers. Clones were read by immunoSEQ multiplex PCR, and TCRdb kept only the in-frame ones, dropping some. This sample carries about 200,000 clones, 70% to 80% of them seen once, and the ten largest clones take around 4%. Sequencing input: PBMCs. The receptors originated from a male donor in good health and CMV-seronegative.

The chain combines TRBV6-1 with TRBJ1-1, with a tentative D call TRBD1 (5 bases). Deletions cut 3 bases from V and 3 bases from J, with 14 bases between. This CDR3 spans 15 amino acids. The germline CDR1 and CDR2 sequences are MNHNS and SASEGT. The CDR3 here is CASSEKSGADTEAFF. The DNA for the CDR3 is TGTGCCAGCAGTGAGAAGTCTGGGGCAGACACTGAAGCTTTCTTT.

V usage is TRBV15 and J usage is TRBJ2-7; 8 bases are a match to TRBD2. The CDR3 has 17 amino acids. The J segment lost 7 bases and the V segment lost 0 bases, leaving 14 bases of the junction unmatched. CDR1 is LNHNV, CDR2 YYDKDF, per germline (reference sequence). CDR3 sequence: CATSREGEIAGPGEQYF. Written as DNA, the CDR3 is TGTGCCACCAGCAGAGAGGGGGAAATAGCGGGACCGGGAGAGCAGTACTTC.

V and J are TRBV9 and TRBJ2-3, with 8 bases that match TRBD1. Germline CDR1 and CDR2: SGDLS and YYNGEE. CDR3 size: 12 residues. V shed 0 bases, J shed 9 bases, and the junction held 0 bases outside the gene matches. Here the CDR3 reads CASSVGQGTQYF. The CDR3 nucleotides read TGTGCCAGCAGCGTAGGACAGGGGACGCAGTATTTT.

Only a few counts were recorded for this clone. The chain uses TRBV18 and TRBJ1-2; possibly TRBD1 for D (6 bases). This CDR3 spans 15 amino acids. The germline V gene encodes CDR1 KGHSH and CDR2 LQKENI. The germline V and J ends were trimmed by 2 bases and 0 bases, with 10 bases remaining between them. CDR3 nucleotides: TGTGCCAGCTCACCAAAGGGGGTCTCTAACTATGGCTACACCTTC. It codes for CASSPKGVSNYGYTF. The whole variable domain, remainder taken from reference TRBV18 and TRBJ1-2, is NAGVMQNPRHLVRRRGQEARLRCSPMKGHSHVYWYRQLPEEGLKFMVYLQKENIIDESGMPKERFSAEFPKEGPSILRIQQVVRGDSAAYFCASSPKGVSNYGYTFGSGTRLTVV.

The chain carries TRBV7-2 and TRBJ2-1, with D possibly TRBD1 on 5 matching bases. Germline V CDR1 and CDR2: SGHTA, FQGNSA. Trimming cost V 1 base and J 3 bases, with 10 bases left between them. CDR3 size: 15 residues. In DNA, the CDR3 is TGTGCCAGCAGCTTAGTTGGGGCTGGCTACAATGAGCAGTTCTTC. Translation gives CASSLVGAGYNEQFF.

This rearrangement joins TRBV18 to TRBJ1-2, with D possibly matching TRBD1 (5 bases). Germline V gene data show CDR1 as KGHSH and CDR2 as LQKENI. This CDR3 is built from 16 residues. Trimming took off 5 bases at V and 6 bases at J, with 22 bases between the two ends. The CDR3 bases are TGTGCCAGCTCAGGGAAACGGGAGACAGCAAACAATGGCTACACCTTC. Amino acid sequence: CASSGKRETANNGYTF.

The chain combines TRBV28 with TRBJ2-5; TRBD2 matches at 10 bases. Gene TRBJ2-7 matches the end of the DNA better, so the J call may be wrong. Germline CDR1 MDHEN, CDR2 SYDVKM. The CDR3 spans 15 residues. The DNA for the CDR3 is TGTGCCAGCAGTTTTCAGGCTAGCGGGAGCGACGAGCAGTACTTC. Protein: CASSFQASGSDEQYF.

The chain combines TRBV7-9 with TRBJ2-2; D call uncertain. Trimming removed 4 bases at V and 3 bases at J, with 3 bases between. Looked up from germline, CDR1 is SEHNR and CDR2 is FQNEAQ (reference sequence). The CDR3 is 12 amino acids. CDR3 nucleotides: TGTGCCAGCAGCTCCGACACCGGGGAGCTGTTTTTT. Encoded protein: CASSSDTGELFF.

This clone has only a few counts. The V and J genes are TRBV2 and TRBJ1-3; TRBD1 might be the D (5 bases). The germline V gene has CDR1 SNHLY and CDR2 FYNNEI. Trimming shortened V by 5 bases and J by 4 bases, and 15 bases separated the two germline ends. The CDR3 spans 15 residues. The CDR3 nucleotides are TGTGCCAGCAGTACATTGGGGAGGACAGGAAACACCATATATTTT. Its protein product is CASSTLGRTGNTIYF.

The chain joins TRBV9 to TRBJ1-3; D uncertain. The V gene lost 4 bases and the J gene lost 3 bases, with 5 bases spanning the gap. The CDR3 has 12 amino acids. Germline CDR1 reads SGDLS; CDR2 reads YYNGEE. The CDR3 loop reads CASSYIGNTIYF. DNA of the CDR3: TGTGCCAGCAGCTATATTGGAAACACCATATATTTT.

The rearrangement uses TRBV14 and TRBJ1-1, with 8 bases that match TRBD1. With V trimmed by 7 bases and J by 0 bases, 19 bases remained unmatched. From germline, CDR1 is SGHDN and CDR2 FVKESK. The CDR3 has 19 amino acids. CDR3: CASIPDTQGAPKLNTEAFF. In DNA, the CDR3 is TGTGCCAGCATCCCAGACACCCAGGGGGCCCCAAAATTGAACACTGAAGCTTTCTTT.

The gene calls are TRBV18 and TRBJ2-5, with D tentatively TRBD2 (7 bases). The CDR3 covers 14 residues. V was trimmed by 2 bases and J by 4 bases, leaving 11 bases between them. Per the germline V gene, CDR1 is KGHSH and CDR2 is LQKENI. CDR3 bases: TGTGCCAGCTCACCAACAGGGAGGGGAGAGACCCAGTACTTC. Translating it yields CASSPTGRGETQYF. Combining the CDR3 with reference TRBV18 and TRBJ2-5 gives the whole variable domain NAGVMQNPRHLVRRRGQEARLRCSPMKGHSHVYWYRQLPEEGLKFMVYLQKENIIDESGMPKERFSAEFPKEGPSILRIQQVVRGDSAAYFCASSPTGRGETQYFGPGTRLLVL.

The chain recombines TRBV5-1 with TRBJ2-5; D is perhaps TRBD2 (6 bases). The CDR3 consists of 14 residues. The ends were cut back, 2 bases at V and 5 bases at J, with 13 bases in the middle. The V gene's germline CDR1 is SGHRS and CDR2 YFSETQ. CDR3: CASSFRELEETQYF. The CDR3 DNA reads TGCGCCAGCAGCTTTCGGGAGCTAGAGGAGACCCAGTACTTC.

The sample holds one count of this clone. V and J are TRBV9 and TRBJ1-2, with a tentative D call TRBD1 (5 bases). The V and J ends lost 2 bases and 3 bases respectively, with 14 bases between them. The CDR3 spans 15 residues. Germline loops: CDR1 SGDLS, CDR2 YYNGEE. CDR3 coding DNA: TGTGCCAGCAGCGTCGAACCGACAGACCACTATGGCTACACCTTC. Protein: CASSVEPTDHYGYTF.

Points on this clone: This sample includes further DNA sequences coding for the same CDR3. DNA for the CDR3: TGCGCCAGCAGCCTGGAGGCTAGCCAAGAGACCCAGTACTTC. It codes for CASSLEASQETQYF. The chain combines TRBV5-1 with TRBJ2-5, with D tentatively TRBD2 (5 bases). Germline lookup yields CDR1 SGHRS and CDR2 YFSETQ. The CDR3 sequence is 14 residues long. Trimming left V 4 bases short and J 1 base short, with 11 bases between.

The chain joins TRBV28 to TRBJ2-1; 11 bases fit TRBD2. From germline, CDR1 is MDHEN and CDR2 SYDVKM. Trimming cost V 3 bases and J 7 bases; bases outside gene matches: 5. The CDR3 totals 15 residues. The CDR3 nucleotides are TGTGCCAGCAGTTTGTTAGCGGGAGGGCAAAATGAGCAGTTCTTC. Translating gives CASSLLAGGQNEQFF.

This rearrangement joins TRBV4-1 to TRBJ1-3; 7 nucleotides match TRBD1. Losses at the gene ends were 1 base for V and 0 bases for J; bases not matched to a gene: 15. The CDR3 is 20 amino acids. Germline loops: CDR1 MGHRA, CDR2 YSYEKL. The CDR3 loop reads CASSQVKEGAPTLSGNTIYF. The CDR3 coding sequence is TGCGCCAGCAGCCAAGTAAAGGAGGGGGCACCAACACTCTCTGGAAACACCATATATTTT.

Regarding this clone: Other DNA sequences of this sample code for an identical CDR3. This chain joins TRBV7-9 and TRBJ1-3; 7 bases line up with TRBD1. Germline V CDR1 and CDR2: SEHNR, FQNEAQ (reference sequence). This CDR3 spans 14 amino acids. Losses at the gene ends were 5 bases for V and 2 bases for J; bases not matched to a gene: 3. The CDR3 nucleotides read TGTGCCAGCAGCCCTGGGACAGCTGGAAACACCATATATTTT. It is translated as CASSPGTAGNTIYF.

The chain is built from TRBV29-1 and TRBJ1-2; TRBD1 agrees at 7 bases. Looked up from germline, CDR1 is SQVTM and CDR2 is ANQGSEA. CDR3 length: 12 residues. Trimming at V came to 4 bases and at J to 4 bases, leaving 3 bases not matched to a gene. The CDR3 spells CSVGDSVYGYTF. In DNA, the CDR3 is TGCAGCGTTGGGGACAGCGTCTATGGCTACACCTTC.

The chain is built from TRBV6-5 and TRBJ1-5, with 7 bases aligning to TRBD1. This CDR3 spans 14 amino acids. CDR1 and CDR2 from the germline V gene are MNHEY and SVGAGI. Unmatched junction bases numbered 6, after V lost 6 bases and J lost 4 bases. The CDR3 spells CASSLHRGNQPQHF. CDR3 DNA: TGTGCCAGCAGCCTACACAGGGGTAATCAGCCCCAGCATTTT.

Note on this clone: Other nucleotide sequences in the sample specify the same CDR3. CDR3 residues: CASSLGQGTEAFF. CDR3 DNA: TGTGCCAGCAGCTTAGGACAGGGCACTGAAGCTTTCTTT. The V call is TRBV7-9, the J call TRBJ1-1; 7 bases line up with TRBD1. The CDR3 length is 13 residues. Per germline, CDR1 SEHNR and CDR2 FQNEAQ (reference sequence). The ends lost 1 base at V and 4 bases at J; junction bases unmatched: 0.

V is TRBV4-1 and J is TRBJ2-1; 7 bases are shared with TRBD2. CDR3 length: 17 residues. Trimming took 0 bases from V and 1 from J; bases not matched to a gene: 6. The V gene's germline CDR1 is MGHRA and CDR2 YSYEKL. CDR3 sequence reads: CASSQDQGGESYNEQFF. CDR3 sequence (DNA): TGCGCCAGCAGCCAAGATCAGGGAGGGGAGTCCTACAATGAGCAGTTCTTC.